Following are 25 T cell receptor beta chains from one sample sequenced in a study of regulatory T cells in long-lasting Graves disease. The sample's time point: newly diagnosed GD, antithyroid drugs for less than 3 months. The TCR library was prepared using RNA isolated from PBMCs. Arm-PCR of CDR3 regions with iRepertoire HTBI primers generated TCR beta libraries. MiXCR was run by TCRdb on the multiplex PCR reads, yielding one entry per CDR3 protein. The sample has some 250,000 distinct CDR3 sequences, around 18% seen once; the top ten hold approximately 20%. The starting material was peripheral blood mononuclear cells (PBMCs), obtained at new diagnosis, from a patient treated with antithyroid drugs. The receptor set was obtained from a female donor with Graves disease.

There are many counts of this clonotype. The rearrangement links TRBV27 to TRBJ2-5; 8 bases match TRBD2. There are 17 residues in the CDR3. V trimming: 7 bases; J trimming: 2 bases; junction bases outside the gene matches: 15. CDR1 and CDR2 (germline): MNHEY, SMNVEV (reference sequence). CDR3 region: CASNGPGPRGGQETQYF. CDR3 DNA: TGTGCCAGCAACGGGCCCGGCCCCCGGGGGGGACAAGAGACCCAGTACTTC.

The chain combines TRBV5-6 with TRBJ2-3; D unclear. Trimming took off 0 bases at V and 4 bases at J, with 6 bases between the two ends. This CDR3 region has 13 residues. Germline lookup yields CDR1 SGHDT and CDR2 YYEEEE. CDR3 sequence: CASSLGTPDTQYF. CDR3 DNA sequence: TGTGCCAGCAGCTTGGGAACTCCAGATACGCAGTATTTT.

Note on this clonotype: A far larger clone is only one base removed, so a read error is likely. A read error is likely, as this CDR3 ends without the conserved phenylalanine or tryptophan. The DNA is omitted, as the CDR3 cannot be located on it reliably, and the CDR3 follows TCRdb's listing. V is TRBV18 and J is TRBJ2-1. Germline-derived CDR1 and CDR2 are KGHSH and LQKENI. The CDR3 comprises 12 residues, both ends counted. CDR3 protein: CASSPRSDTQYL.

This clonotype was counted many times. This sequence joins TRBV11-3 and TRBJ1-5; no reliable D call. This CDR3 contains 14 residues. Trimming removed 5 bases from V and 7 bases from J, with 15 bases in between. The germline CDR1 and CDR2 sequences are SGHNT and YENEEA. CDR3 sequence reads: CASSGRKIRQPQHF. As DNA, the CDR3 is TGTGCCAGCAGCGGGCGAAAAATTAGGCAGCCCCAGCATTTT.

The chain carries TRBV28 and TRBJ1-1; tentative D call: TRBD1 (6 bases). V lost 2 bases, J lost 4 bases, and 11 bases lay in between. This CDR3 region has 14 residues. Germline CDR1 reads MDHEN; CDR2 reads SYDVKM. The CDR3, as DNA: TGTGCCAGCAGTTTAGGGGGCGGGGGCACTGAAGCTTTCTTT. It specifies CASSLGGGGTEAFF. Full variable domain (remainder filled in from reference TRBV28 and TRBJ1-1): DVKVTQSSRYLVKRTGEKVFLECVQDMDHENMFWYRQDPGLGLRLIYFSYDVKMKEKGDIPEGYSVSREKKERFSLILESASTNQTSMYLCASSLGGGGTEAFFGQGTRLTVV.

The sample holds many counts of this clonotype. The chain joins TRBV7-3 to TRBJ2-3, with no clear D. V lost 1 base and J lost 0, with 11 bases in between. The CDR3 runs to 16 residues. Germline V gives CDR1 SGHTA, CDR2 FQGTGA. The CDR3, as DNA: TGTGCCAGCAGCTTAAGTCCCGGGCCTAGCACAGATACGCAGTATTTT. This translates into CASSLSPGPSTDTQYF. Based on the CDR3 plus reference TRBV7-3 and TRBJ2-3, the full variable domain is GAGVSQTPSNKVTEKGKYVELRCDPISGHTALYWYRQSLGQGPEFLIYFQGTGAADDSGLPNDRFFAVRPEGSVSTLKIQRTERGDSAVYLCASSLSPGPSTDTQYFGPGTRLTVL.

This chain connects TRBV30 to TRBJ2-3; 10 nucleotides agree with TRBD2. The J segment lost 7 bases and the V segment lost 2 bases, leaving 6 bases of the junction unmatched. This CDR3 has 14 amino acids. Germline CDR1 is GTSNPN and CDR2 is SVGIG (reference sequence). CDR3 coding DNA: TGTGCCTGGAGTACTCTAGCGGGGGCTAATACGCAGTATTTT. Translation gives CAWSTLAGANTQYF.

This clonotype came up many times. The chain employs TRBV7-9 and TRBJ2-2; tentatively, D is TRBD1 (6 bases). The CDR3 consists of 16 residues. The germline gives CDR1 SEHNR, CDR2 FQNEAQ (reference sequence). Trimming stripped 3 bases from V and 0 bases from J, with 11 bases between. CDR3 DNA sequence: TGTGCCAGCAGCTTCAGCAGACAGGCGAACACCGGGGAGCTGTTTTTT. Translation: CASSFSRQANTGELFF.

This clonotype was seen more than once but under ten times. A much larger clone is a single base away; this may be a read error. The gene calls are TRBV6-5 and TRBJ1-4, with D maybe TRBD1 (5 bases). Germline CDR1 and CDR2: MNHEY and SVGAGI. CDR3 length equals 15 residues. CDR3 amino acids: CASSYLGTTNGKLFF. CDR3 DNA sequence: TGTGCCAGCAGTTACTTGGGGACGACTAATGGAAAACTGTTTTTT.

In regard to this clonotype: A far larger clone is just one base off, so this is likely a read error. The rearrangement links TRBV11-2 to TRBJ1-1; TRBD1 aligns across 7 bases. The CDR3 has 16 residues. Germline CDR1 is SGHAT and CDR2 is FQNNGV. The V and J ends lost 6 bases and 1 base, in that order; junction bases with no gene match: 11. As DNA, the CDR3 is TGTGCCAGCAGTTGGCGGTTGAGGGGGCAGAACACTGAAGCTTTCTTT. Amino acids: CASSWRLRGQNTEAFF.

This clonotype has a count of ten or more. The chain carries TRBV6-2 or TRBV6-3 and TRBJ2-7; D may be TRBD1 (5 bases). The CDR3 consists of 11 residues. V was trimmed by 7 bases and J by 5 bases, leaving 9 bases between them. Germline loops: CDR1 MNHEY, CDR2 SVGEGT. The CDR3 DNA is TGTGCCAGCAAGTTCAGGGACGAGCAGTACTTC. Its protein is CASKFRDEQYF.

This clonotype was recorded many times. This chain links TRBV20-1 with TRBJ2-7; D ambiguous. CDR1 is DFQATT and CDR2 is SNEGSKA in the germline V gene (reference sequence). V lost 0 bases and J lost 4, with 13 bases in between. This CDR3 has 14 amino acids. CDR3 residues: CSARDEPADYEQYF. Here the CDR3 DNA reads TGCAGTGCTAGAGATGAACCGGCGGATTACGAGCAGTACTTC.

This clonotype was seen repeatedly, ten times or more. The rearrangement uses TRBV7-3 and TRBJ2-3; the D gene is possibly TRBD2 (6 bases). In germline, CDR1 is SGHTA, CDR2 FQGTGA. The CDR3 loop spans 16 amino acids. Deletions cut 4 bases from V and 0 bases from J, with 14 bases between. CDR3 region: CASSSRLGTSTDTQYF. The CDR3 DNA reads TGTGCCAGCAGCTCCCGGCTGGGGACTAGCACAGATACGCAGTATTTT.

Ten or more counts support this clonotype. The chain links TRBV19 to TRBJ1-5; D is unresolved. Germline CDR1 and CDR2: LNHDA and SQIVND (reference sequence). The CDR3 covers 14 residues. V lost 4 bases and J 0 bases, leaving 7 bases between the germline ends. CDR3 residues: CASSSRNSNQPQHF. DNA of the CDR3: TGTGCCAGTAGTAGTCGGAATAGCAATCAGCCCCAGCATTTT.

This clonotype was counted ten times or more. V usage is TRBV28 and J usage is TRBJ2-7; 10 nucleotides align to TRBD2. CDR1 is MDHEN and CDR2 is SYDVKM in the germline V gene. After removal of 5 bases from V and 6 bases from J, the junction contained 10 bases not matched to a gene. CDR3 length: 15 amino acids. DNA of the CDR3: TGTGCCAGCAGTACCCCCCGACTAGCGGGTTTCGAGCAGTACTTC. It encodes CASSTPRLAGFEQYF.

At least ten counts were recorded for this clonotype. The gene calls are TRBV24-1 and TRBJ2-1; TRBD1 matches at 10 bases. This CDR3 comprises 16 residues. V gave up 0 bases and J gave up 4 bases; unmatched junction bases: 2. Germline-derived CDR1 and CDR2 are KGHDR and SFDVKD. Here the CDR3 reads CATSDLGTGDYNEQFF. CDR3 in DNA: TGTGCCACCAGTGATTTGGGGACAGGGGATTACAATGAGCAGTTCTTC.

Worth noting for this clonotype: This likely came from a read error, as a far larger clone is one base away. This sequence joins TRBV11-2 and TRBJ1-2, with D possibly TRBD1 on 6 matching bases. The CDR3 is made up of 13 amino acids. The germline V gene encodes CDR1 SGHAT and CDR2 FQNNGV. CDR3 in DNA: TGTGCCAGCAGCTGGGGGCCAAACACTGGCTACGCCTTC. Protein sequence: CASSWGPNTGYAF.

This clonotype came up many times. The chain is built from TRBV12-5 and TRBJ1-2, with 9 bases aligning to TRBD1. Trimming took 5 bases from V and 5 from J; bases not matched to a gene: 9. The CDR3 is 15 amino acids. Per the germline V gene, CDR1 is LGHNT and CDR2 is FRNRAP. The CDR3 loop reads CASGPPPGTGYGYTF. CDR3 in DNA: TGTGCTAGTGGTCCTCCCCCCGGGACAGGGTATGGCTACACCTTC.

This clonotype was picked up many times. This chain links TRBV4-3 with TRBJ1-3; 7 bases match TRBD1. CDR3 size: 14 residues. Per the germline V gene, CDR1 is LGHNA and CDR2 is YSLEER. V lost 2 bases, J lost 8 bases, and 6 bases stayed unmatched. As DNA, the CDR3 is TGCGCCAGCAGCCAAACAGGGGAAGCATACACCATATATTTT. This codes for CASSQTGEAYTIYF.

The V call is TRBV11-1, the J call TRBJ1-3; 8 bases are shared with TRBD1. The V gene end was trimmed by 5 bases and the J gene end by 0 bases; junction bases not matched to a gene: 6. CDR1 and CDR2 (germline): SGHAT, FQDESV (reference sequence). This CDR3 has 16 amino acids. Here the CDR3 reads CASSRTGTSSGNTIYF. In DNA, the CDR3 is TGTGCCAGCAGCCGGACAGGGACTAGCTCTGGAAACACCATATATTTT.

The chain joins TRBV29-1 to TRBJ2-5; 10 bases agree with TRBD1. Trimming took 8 bases from V and 4 from J; bases not matched to a gene: 10. Per the germline V gene, CDR1 is SQVTM and CDR2 is ANQGSEA. The CDR3 runs 14 residues. CDR3 bases: TGCAGCATTTCCCCGGGACAGGGGAGAGAGACCCAGTACTTC. Its protein is CSISPGQGRETQYF.

The V call is TRBV6-2 or TRBV6-3, the J call TRBJ2-1, with 7 bases identical to TRBD2. J gave up 3 bases and V 5 bases, and 10 bases lay outside the gene matches. The germline V gene has CDR1 MNHEY and CDR2 SVGEGT. The CDR3 covers 16 residues. This chain's CDR3 is CASSEMASGFYNEQFF. CDR3 bases: TGTGCCAGCAGTGAAATGGCTAGCGGATTCTACAATGAGCAGTTCTTC.

This clonotype was recorded many times. This sequence joins TRBV7-9 and TRBJ2-7; weak D call: TRBD2 (6 bases). The CDR3 consists of 17 residues. From germline, CDR1 is SEHNR and CDR2 FQNEAQ (reference sequence). With 5 bases removed from V and 1 base from J, the gap between germline ends came to 21 bases. CDR3 loop: CASSRLPWRVGSYEQYF. CDR3 in DNA: TGTGCCAGCAGCCGCCTACCCTGGAGGGTGGGGTCCTACGAGCAGTACTTC.

This clonotype came up many times. CDR3 DNA sequence: TGTGCCAGCAGTTACTCTTTGGGGACTAGCGGGAGGAACGAGCAGTACTTC. Translated, it gives CASSYSLGTSGRNEQYF. The chain couples TRBV6-5 to TRBJ2-7; 15 positions match TRBD2. Germline values: CDR1 MNHEY, CDR2 SVGAGI. J gave up 5 bases and V 0 bases, and 5 bases lay outside the gene matches. This CDR3 has 17 residues.

This clonotype was observed a handful of times. The chain uses TRBV12-3 or TRBV12-4 and TRBJ2-2; 11 positions agree with TRBD2. CDR3 size: 15 residues. The junction had 5 bases not matched to a gene; V was cut back by 3 bases and J by 8 bases. CDR3 in amino acids: CASSFRTSGHGELFF. For the CDR3, the DNA is TGTGCCAGCAGTTTTAGGACTAGCGGGCATGGGGAGCTGTTTTTT.